This TCR beta chain was profiled in a study of identical twins. Trimming removed 1 base at V and 6 bases at J, with 13 bases between. Looked up from germline, CDR1 is LGHDT and CDR2 is YNNKEL (reference sequence). This CDR3 region has 14 residues. TCRdb re-called the 5' RACE reads through MiXCR, storing one row per CDR3 protein. The repertoire holds a few hundred thousand distinct CDR3 sequences, with about 8.3% as singletons. Healthy Caucasians alone served as donors. These data were also filed under a second study, of yellow fever vaccine responses in identical twins.

The sequencing sample was made of CD8+ T cells sorted from blood. This chain links TRBV3-1 with TRBJ2-7; perhaps TRBD2 as D (6 bases). This receptor was obtained from a woman between 18 and 29 years old in good health. The CDR3 region is CASSQGLGLGEQYF. The CDR3 nucleotides read TGTGCCAGCAGCCAAGGACTAGGTCTCGGCGAGCAGTACTTC.